The clone carrying this T cell receptor beta chain showed up many times. The antigen is unknown. This entry belongs to a study of CD8+CD57+ T cells in acquired aplastic anemia. Study summary: Average DNA yield from sorted CD4+ and CD8+ cells was around 3.2 ug.

Study outcomes and limitations: No significant difference in CD8+ Simpson's diversity was found between patients and controls. Overlapping CD8+ CDR3 repertoires of patients and controls contained nearly 30 shared sequences.

This CDR3 has 15 residues. Germline V gives CDR1 SGHRS, CDR2 YFSETQ. After removal of 4 bases from V and 6 bases from J, the junction contained 5 bases not matched to a gene. TCR beta VDJ and CDR3 profiling used genomic DNA as template. TCRdb independently ran MiXCR on the reads; one entry per CDR3 protein. The table records 90,000 to 130,000 distinct CDR3 sequences, 50% to 65% of them present only once. The genes are TRBV5-1 and TRBJ2-1; TRBD2 matches 12 bases. The sample taken for sequencing was sorted CD4+, CD8+, or CD8+CD57+ T cells (not recorded which) from PBMCs. The clonotype comes from a human donor in good health, serving as a control. CDR3 DNA sequence: TGCGCCAGCAGCCAAGGACTAGCGGGATCCAATGAGCAGTTCTTC. As protein: CASSQGLAGSNEQFF.